This T cell receptor beta chain was sequenced for a study of blood T cell repertoires in COVID-19. Overall study context: Spain, Italy and the United States supplied samples that represented acute and convalescent COVID-19.

Study members were between about 18 and 95 years old and lived in approximately 25 US regions. Germline V gives CDR1 SGHNT, CDR2 YYREEE (reference sequence). The ends lost 4 bases at V and 3 bases at J; junction bases unmatched: 6. This CDR3 contains 16 residues. Original processing notes: Reference gene primer amplification gave nucleated cell count estimates. Sequencing was performed with immunoSEQ multiplex PCR; in TCRdb, only in-frame clones are kept and a portion is missing. V and J calls and clone size follow that table, whereas D and trimming were derived from the DNA. The sample holds a few hundred thousand clones, more than 75% seen once.

The specimen was PBMCs or T cells enriched from blood (not recorded which). The rearrangement joins TRBV5-4 to TRBJ2-2; 10 bases match TRBD2. The receptor comes from a woman aged 40 to 49 with acute COVID-19. In DNA, the CDR3 is TGTGCCAGCAGCCCTGGTCTAGCGGGAGACACCGGGGAGCTGTTTTTT. Translation gives CASSPGLAGDTGELFF.